This TCR beta chain originates from a study of T cells in Graves' hyperthyroidism and ophthalmopathy. Thyroid ultrasound and orbital computed tomography, with clinical symptoms and serum thyroxine and TRAb, informed diagnoses. The J segment lost 2 bases and the V segment lost 0 bases, leaving 10 bases of the junction unmatched. There are 19 residues in the CDR3. CDR1 and CDR2 from the germline V gene are LNHNV and YYDKDF (reference sequence). RNA transcripts were the template for amplifying TCR beta CDR3 regions. RT-PCR in the first round (using the HTBI primer set) targeted the TCR CDR3. TCRdb independently ran MiXCR on the multiplex PCR reads; one entry per CDR3 protein. The profile shows about 360,000 distinct CDR3 sequences, roughly 19% of them singletons. This clonotype was seen repeatedly, ten times or more.

The V gene is TRBV15, the J gene TRBJ2-6; TRBD1 aligns across 7 bases. The TCR sequence derives from a woman aged 18-30 years with Graves' hyperthyroidism. Sequencing was carried out using blood. CDR3 in DNA: TGTGCCACCAGCAGAGATTATGGGGTACAGGGGACTGGGGCCAACGTCCTGACTTTC. This gives the protein CATSRDYGVQGTGANVLTF.